This TCR beta chain appears in the sequencing data of a study of metastatic and nonmetastatic thyroid tumors. The CDR3 contains 16 residues. V was shortened by 0 bases and J by 4 bases, with 13 bases between the two germline ends. Germline values: CDR1 MGHRA, CDR2 YSYEKL. Using MiXCR, TCRdb reanalyzed the PCR reads. The sample consists of about 11,000 clones, 35% to 45% of them appearing once. Every patient was untreated before thyroid surgery. The sequence derives from a female donor with papillary thyroid cancer or a benign thyroid nodule (not recorded which). Some clones in this sample may be carry-over from other donors' samples. The sample comprised tumor tissue. This chain links TRBV4-1 with TRBJ2-1; D is unresolved. DNA for the CDR3: TGCGCCAGCAGCCAAGATCATGCTAGTGGATACAATGAGCAGTTCTTC. Its protein product is CASSQDHASGYNEQFF.